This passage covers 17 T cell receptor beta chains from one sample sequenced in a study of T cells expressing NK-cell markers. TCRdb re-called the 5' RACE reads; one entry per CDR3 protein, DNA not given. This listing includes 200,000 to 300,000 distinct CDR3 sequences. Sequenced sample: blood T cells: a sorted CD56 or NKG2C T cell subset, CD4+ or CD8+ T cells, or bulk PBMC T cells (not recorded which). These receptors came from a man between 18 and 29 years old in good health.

CDR3: CASGNWGANVLTF. This chain joins TRBV12-3 or TRBV12-4 and TRBJ2-6. This CDR3 comprises 13 residues.

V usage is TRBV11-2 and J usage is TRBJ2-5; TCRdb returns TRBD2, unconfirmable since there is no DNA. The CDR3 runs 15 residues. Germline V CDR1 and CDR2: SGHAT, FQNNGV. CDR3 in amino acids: CASSPELWASETQYF.

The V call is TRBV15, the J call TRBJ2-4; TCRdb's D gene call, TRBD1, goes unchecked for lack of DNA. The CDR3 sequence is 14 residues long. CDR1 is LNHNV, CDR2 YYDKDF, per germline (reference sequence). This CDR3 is CATSLGGITNIQYF.

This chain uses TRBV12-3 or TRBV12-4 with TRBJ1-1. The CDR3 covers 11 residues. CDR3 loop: CASTLGRGAFF.

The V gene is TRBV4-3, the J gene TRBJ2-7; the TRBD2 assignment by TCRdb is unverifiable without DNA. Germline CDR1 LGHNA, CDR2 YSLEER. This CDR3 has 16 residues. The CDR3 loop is CASSQDALLGPYEQYF.

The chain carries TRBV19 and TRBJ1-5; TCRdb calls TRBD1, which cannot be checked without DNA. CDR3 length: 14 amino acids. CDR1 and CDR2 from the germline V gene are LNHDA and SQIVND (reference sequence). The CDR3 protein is CASSIVGGSQPQHF.

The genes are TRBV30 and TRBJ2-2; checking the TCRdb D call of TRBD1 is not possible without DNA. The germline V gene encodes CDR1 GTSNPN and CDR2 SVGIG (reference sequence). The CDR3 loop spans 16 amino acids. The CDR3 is CAWSVFGGRNTGELFF.

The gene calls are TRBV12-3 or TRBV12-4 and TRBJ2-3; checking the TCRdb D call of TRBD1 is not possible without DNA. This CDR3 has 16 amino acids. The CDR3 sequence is CASSLVSGRNTDTQYF.

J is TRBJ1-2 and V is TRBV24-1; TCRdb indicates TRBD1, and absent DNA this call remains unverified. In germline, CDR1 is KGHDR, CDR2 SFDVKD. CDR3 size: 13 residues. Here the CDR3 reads CATSAQGSGGYTF.

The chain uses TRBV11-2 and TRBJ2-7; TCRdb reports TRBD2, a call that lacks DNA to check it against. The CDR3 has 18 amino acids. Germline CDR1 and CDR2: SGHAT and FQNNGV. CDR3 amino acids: CASSLRLGLAGVAYEQYF.

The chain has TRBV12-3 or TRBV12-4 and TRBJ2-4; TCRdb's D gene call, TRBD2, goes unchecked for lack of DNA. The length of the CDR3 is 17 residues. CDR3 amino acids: CASRPGTRRNIKNIQYF.

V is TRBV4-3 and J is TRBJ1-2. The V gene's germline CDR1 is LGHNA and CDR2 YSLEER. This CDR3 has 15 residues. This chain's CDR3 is CASSQASAGGYGYTF.

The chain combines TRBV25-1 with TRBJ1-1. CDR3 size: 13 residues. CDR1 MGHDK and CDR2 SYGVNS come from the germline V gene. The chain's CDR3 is CASSEYKDGRAFF.

The CDR3 reads CASSPGGGGGQHF. The J gene is TRBJ1-5, the V gene TRBV6-1; the D call from TCRdb, TRBD1, cannot be confirmed without DNA. In germline, CDR1 is MNHNS, CDR2 SASEGT. This CDR3 is built from 13 residues.

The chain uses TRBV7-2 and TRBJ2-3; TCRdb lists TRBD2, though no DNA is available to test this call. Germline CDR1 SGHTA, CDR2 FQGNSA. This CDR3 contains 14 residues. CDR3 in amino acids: CASSYMREADTQYF.

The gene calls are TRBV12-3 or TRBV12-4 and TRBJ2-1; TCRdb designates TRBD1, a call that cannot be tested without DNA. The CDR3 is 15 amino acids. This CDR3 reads CASSSGGNLYNEQFF.

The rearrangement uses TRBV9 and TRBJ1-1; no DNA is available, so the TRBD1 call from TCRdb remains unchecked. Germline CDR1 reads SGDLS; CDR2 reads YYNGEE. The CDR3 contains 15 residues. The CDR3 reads CASSPGGGLDTEAFF.